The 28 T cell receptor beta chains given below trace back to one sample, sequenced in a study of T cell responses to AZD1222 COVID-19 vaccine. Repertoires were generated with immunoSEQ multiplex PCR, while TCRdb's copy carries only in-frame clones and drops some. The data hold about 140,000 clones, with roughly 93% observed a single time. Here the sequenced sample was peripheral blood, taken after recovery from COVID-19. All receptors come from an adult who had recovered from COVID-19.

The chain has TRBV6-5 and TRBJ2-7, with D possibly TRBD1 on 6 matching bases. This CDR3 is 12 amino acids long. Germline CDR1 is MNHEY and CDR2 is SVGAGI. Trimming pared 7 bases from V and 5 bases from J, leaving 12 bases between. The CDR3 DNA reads TGTGCCAGCACTAGGGGGATGAACGAGCAGTACTTC. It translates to CASTRGMNEQYF.

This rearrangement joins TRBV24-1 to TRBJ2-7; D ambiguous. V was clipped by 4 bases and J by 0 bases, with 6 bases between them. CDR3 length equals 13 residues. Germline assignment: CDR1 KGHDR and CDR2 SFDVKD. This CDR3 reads CATSEVGSYEQYF. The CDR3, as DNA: TGTGCCACCAGTGAGGTGGGCTCCTACGAGCAGTACTTC.

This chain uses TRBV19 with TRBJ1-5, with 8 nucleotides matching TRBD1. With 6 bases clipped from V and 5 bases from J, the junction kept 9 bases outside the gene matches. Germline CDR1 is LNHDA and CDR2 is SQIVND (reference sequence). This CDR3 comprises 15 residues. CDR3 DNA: TGTGCCAGTAGCCTGACAGGGGTCTACCATCAGCCCCAGCATTTT. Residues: CASSLTGVYHQPQHF. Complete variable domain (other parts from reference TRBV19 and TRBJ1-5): DGGITQSPKYLFRKEGQNVTLSCEQNLNHDAMYWYRQDPGQGLRLIYYSQIVNDFQKGDIAEGYSVSREKKESFPLTVTSAQKNPTAFYLCASSLTGVYHQPQHFGDGTRLSIL.

The CDR3 region has the DNA TGCAGCGTTGCGAGCGGCAGGATCTCCTACGAGCAGTACTTC. This sequence encodes CSVASGRISYEQYF. The chain has TRBV29-1 and TRBJ2-7, with a tentative D call TRBD2 (5 bases). The CDR3 extends over 14 amino acids. From germline, CDR1 is SQVTM and CDR2 ANQGSEA. V was cut by 4 bases and J by 0 bases, with 13 bases left in between.

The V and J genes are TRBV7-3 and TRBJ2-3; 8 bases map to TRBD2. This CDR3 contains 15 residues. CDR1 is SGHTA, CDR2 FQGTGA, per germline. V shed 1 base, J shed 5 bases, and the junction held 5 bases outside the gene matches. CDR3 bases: TGTGCCAGCAGCTTAAGCGGGGGGAGCGGAGATACGCAGTATTTT. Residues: CASSLSGGSGDTQYF.

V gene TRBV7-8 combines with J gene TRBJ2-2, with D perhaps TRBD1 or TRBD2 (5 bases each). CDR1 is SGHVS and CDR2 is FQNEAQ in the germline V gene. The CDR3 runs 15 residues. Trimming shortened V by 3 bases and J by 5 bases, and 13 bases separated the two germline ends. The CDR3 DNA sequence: TGTGCCAGCAGCTTTACTGGTTGGGGGACCGGGGAGCTGTTTTTT. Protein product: CASSFTGWGTGELFF.

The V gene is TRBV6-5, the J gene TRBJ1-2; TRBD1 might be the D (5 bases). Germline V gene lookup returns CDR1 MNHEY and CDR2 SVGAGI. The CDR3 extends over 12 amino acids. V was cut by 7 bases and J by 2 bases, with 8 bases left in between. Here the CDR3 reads CASMEGNYGYTF. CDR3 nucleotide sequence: TGTGCCAGCATGGAGGGGAACTATGGCTACACCTTC.

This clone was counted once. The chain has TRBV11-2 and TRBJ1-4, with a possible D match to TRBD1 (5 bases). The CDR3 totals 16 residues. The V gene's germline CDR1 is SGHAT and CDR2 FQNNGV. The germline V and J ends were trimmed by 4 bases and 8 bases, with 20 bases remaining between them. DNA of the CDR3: TGTGCCAGCAGCTCCTACCCGGGACGGCGAGCGGAAAAACTGTTTTTT. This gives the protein CASSSYPGRRAEKLFF.

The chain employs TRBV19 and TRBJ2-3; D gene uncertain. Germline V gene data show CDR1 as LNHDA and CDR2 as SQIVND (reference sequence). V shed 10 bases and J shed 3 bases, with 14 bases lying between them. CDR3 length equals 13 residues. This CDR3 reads CATRDMGTDTQYF. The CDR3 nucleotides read TGTGCCACTCGAGATATGGGGACAGATACGCAGTATTTT.

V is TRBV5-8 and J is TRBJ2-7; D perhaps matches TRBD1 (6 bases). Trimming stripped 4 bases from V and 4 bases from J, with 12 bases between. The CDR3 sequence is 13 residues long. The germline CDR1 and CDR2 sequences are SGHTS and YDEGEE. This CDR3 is CASSRGTFYEQYF. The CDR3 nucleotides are TGTGCCAGCAGCCGTGGGACATTTTACGAGCAGTACTTC.

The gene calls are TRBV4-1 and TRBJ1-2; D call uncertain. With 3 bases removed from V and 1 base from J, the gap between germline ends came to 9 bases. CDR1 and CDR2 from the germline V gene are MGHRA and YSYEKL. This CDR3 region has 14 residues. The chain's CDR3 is CASSQYGVNYGYTF. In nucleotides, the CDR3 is TGCGCCAGCAGCCAGTACGGTGTTAACTATGGCTACACCTTC.

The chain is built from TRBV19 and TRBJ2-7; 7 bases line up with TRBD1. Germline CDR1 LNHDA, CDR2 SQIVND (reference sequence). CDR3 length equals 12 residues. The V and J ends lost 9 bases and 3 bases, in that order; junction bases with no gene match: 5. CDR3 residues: CASQGQNYEQYF. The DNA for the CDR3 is TGTGCCAGCCAGGGACAGAACTACGAGCAGTACTTC. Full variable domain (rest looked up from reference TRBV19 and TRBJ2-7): DGGITQSPKYLFRKEGQNVTLSCEQNLNHDAMYWYRQDPGQGLRLIYYSQIVNDFQKGDIAEGYSVSREKKESFPLTVTSAQKNPTAFYLCASQGQNYEQYFGPGTRLTVT.

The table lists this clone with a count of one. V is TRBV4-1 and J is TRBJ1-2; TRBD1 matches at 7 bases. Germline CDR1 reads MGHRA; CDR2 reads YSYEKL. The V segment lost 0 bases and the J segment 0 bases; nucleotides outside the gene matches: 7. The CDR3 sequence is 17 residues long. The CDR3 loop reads CASSQDTGTATNYGYTF. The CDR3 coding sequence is TGCGCCAGCAGCCAAGATACCGGGACAGCCACTAACTATGGCTACACCTTC.

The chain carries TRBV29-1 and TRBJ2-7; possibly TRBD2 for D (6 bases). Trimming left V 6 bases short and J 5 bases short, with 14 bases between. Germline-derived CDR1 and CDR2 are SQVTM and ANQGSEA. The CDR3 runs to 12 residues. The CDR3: CSVISGGHEQYF. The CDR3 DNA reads TGCAGCGTCATCTCCGGAGGGCACGAGCAGTACTTC.

The CDR3 nucleotides are TGCAGTGCTGCCCAGGACATTGGCACCTTC. It encodes CSAAQDIGTF. The chain carries TRBV20-1 and TRBJ1-2; D is possibly TRBD1 (5 bases). CDR1 is DFQATT and CDR2 is SNEGSKA in the germline V gene (reference sequence). The CDR3 is made up of 10 amino acids. Trimming shortened V by 5 bases and J by 13 bases, and 14 bases separated the two germline ends.

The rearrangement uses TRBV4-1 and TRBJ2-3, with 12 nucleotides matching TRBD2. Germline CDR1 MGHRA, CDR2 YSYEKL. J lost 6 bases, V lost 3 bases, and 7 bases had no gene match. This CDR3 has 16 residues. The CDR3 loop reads CASSQRLAGDRDTQYF. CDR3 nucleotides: TGCGCCAGCAGCCAGAGACTAGCGGGAGACCGGGATACGCAGTATTTT.

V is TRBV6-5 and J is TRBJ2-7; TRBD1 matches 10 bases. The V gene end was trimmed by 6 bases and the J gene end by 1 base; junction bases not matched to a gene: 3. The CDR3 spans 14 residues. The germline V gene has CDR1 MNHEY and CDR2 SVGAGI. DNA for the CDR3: TGTGCCAGCAGGGGACAGGGGTGGTCCTACGAGCAGTACTTC. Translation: CASRGQGWSYEQYF.

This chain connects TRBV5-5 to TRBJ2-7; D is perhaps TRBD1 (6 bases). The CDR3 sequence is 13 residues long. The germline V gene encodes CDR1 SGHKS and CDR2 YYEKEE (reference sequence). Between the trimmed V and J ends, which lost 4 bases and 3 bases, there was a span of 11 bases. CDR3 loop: CASSKGTLYEQYF. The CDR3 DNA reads TGTGCCAGCAGCAAAGGGACACTCTACGAGCAGTACTTC.

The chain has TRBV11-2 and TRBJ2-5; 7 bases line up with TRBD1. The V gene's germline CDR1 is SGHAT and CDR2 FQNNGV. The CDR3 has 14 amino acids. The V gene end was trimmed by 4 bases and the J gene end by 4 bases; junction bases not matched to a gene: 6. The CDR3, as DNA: TGTGCCAGCAGCTCGACAGGGTCGGGAGAGACCCAGTACTTC. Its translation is CASSSTGSGETQYF.

The CDR3 DNA is TGTGCCAGCAGTTACATAGGGGGGGATGGCTACACCTTC. It encodes CASSYIGGDGYTF. V is TRBV6-5 and J is TRBJ1-2, with D possibly being TRBD1 (6 bases). This CDR3 has 13 residues. V shed 2 bases and J shed 6 bases, with 10 bases lying between them. Germline CDR1 is MNHEY and CDR2 is SVGAGI.

For the CDR3, the DNA is TGTGCCAGCAACAGGCCGAACACCGGGGAGCTGTTTTTT. Translated: CASNRPNTGELFF. The chain couples TRBV9 to TRBJ2-2, with D perhaps matching TRBD1 (5 bases). V lost 6 bases and J 0 bases, leaving 6 bases between the germline ends. The V gene's germline CDR1 is SGDLS and CDR2 YYNGEE. The CDR3 extends over 13 amino acids.

CDR3 sequence: CASSLEDLGTGYNQPQHF. CDR3 bases: TGTGCCAGCAGCTTAGAGGATTTAGGGACAGGCTACAATCAGCCCCAGCATTTT. The V call is TRBV7-8, the J call TRBJ1-5; 8 nucleotides line up with TRBD1. Trimming at V came to 1 base and at J to 3 bases, leaving 11 bases not matched to a gene. The CDR3 extends over 18 amino acids. Germline V gene lookup returns CDR1 SGHVS and CDR2 FQNEAQ.

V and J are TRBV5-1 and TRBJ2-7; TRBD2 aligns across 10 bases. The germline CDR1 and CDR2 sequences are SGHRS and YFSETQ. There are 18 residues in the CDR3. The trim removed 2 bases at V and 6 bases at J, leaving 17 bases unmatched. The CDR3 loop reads CASSFGLAAETLSGEQYF. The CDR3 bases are TGCGCCAGCAGCTTCGGACTAGCGGCCGAGACCTTGTCTGGCGAGCAGTACTTC.

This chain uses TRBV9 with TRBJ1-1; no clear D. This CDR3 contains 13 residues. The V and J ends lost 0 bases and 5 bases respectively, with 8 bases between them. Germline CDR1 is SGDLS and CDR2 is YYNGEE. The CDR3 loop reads CASSVAGFTEAFF. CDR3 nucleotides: TGTGCCAGCAGCGTAGCGGGATTTACTGAAGCTTTCTTT.

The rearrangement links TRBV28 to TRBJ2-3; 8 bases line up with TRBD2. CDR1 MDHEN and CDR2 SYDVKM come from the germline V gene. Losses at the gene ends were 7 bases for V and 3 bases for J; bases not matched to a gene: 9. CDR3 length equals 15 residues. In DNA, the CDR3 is TGTGCCAGCATCCTGGGGGCTAGCGGGACAGATACGCAGTATTTT. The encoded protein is CASILGASGTDTQYF.

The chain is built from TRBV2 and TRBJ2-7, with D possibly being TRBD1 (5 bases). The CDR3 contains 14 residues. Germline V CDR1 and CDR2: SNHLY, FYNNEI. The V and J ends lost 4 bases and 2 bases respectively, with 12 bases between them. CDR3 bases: TGTGCCAGCAGTGCGGCAGGGCCCCCCTACGAGCAGTACTTC. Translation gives CASSAAGPPYEQYF. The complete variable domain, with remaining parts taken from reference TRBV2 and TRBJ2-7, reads EPEVTQTPSHQVTQMGQEVILRCVPISNHLYFYWYRQILGQKVEFLVSFYNNEISEKSEIFDDQFSVERPDGSNFTLKIRSTKLEDSAMYFCASSAAGPPYEQYFGPGTRLTVT.

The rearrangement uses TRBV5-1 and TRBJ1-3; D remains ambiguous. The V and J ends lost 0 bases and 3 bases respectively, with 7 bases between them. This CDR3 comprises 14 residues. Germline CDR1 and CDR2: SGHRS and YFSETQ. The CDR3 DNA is TGCGCCAGCAGCTTGGGAGGCTATGGAAACACCATATATTTT. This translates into CASSLGGYGNTIYF.

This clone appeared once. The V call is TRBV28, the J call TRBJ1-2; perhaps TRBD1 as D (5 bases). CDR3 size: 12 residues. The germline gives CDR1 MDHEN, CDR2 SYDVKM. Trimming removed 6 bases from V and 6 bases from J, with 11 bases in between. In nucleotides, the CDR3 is TGTGCCAGCAGCGGTGGGGGGAATGGCTACACCTTC. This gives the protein CASSGGGNGYTF.